This T cell receptor (beta chain) came from a study of beta chain features in type 1 diabetes. As every portion of the isolated RNA was reverse transcribed, the sequencing read expressed TCRB transcripts. TCRdb keeps only in-frame clones here, not all; method: immunoSEQ multiplex PCR. The sample holds some 500,000 clones; roughly 10% are singletons and the top ten take 0.046%. This clone was seen more than once but under ten times. Its antigen is undetermined. Study conclusions and caveats: Although PCR might favor shorter templates, it would do so equally in patients and controls. Type 1 diabetes patients had fewer VDJ junction insertions and more deletions. High TCR expression in some cells could lead to their over-representation in cDNA sequencing. Relative to healthy donors, patients appeared to have naive, central memory and Treg TCRB repertoires that were more similar.

V dropped 3 bases and J dropped 5 bases, with 10 bases sitting between them. Germline CDR1 and CDR2: KGHSH and LQKENI. The CDR3 sequence is 13 residues long. The V and J genes are TRBV18 and TRBJ1-2; D remains unclear. The source of this sequence is a woman between 18 and 30 years old in good health. Sample: naive CD4+ T cells from blood. The CDR3 loop is CASSPPRRYGYTF. In DNA form, the CDR3 reads TGTGCCAGCTCACCTCCCCGGAGGTATGGCTACACCTTC.